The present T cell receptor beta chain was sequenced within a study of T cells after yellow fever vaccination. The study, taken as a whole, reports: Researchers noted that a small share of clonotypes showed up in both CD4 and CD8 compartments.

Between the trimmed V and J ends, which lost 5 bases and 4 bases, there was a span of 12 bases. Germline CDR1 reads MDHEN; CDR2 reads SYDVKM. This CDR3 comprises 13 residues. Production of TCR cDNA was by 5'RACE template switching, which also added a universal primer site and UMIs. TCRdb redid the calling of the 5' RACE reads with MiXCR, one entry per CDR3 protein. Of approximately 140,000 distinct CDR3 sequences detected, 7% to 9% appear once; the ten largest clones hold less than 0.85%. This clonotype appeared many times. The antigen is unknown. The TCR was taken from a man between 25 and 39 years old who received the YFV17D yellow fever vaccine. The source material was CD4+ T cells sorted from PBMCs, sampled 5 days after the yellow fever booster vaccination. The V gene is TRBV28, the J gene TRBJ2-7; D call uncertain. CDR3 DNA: TGTGCCAGCAGTCCTCCCCCCTCTTACGAGCAGTACTTC. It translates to CASSPPPSYEQYF.